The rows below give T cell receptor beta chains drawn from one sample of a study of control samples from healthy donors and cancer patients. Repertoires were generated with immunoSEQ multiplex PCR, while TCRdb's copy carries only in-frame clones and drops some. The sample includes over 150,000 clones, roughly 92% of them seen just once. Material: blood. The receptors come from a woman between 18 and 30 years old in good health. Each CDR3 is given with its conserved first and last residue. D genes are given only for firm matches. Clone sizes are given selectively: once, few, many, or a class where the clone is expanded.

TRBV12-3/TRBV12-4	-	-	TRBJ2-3	CAQAYTISDTQYF	TGTGCCCAAGCCTACACGATTTCTGATACGCAGTATTTT
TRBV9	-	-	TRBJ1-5	CASSPEGNQPQHF	TGTGCCAGCAGCCCCGAAGGCAATCAGCCCCAGCATTTT
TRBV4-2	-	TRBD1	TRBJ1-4	CASSRDRGFEKLFF	TGTGCCAGCAGCCGGGACAGAGGGTTCGAAAAACTGTTTTTT
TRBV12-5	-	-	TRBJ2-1	CASGLVHWGSSYNEQFF	TGTGCTAGTGGTTTGGTACATTGGGGGTCCTCCTACAATGAGCAGTTCTTC
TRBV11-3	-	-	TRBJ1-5	CASSLEVDYSNQPQHF	TGTGCCAGCAGCTTAGAAGTAGACTATAGCAATCAGCCCCAGCATTTT
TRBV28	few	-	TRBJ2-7	CASSLSPEQYF	TGTGCCAGCAGTTTATCTCCCGAGCAGTACTTC
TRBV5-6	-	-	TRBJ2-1	CASSRGTGAPTSYNEQFF	TGTGCCAGCAGCAGGGGAACCGGGGCTCCGACCTCCTACAATGAGCAGTTCTTC
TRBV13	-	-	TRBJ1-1	CASSLGQYMNTEAFF	TGTGCCAGCAGCTTAGGCCAGTACATGAACACTGAAGCTTTCTTT
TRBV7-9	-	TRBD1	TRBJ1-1	CASRPGSGGRNTEAFF	TGTGCCAGCAGGCCGGGTTCAGGGGGCCGAAACACTGAAGCTTTCTTT
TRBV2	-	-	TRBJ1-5	CASSSREGGNQPQHF	TGTGCCAGCAGCAGCCGGGAGGGGGGGAATCAGCCCCAGCATTTT
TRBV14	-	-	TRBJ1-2	CASSQEAYGYTF	TGTGCCAGCAGCCAAGAGGCCTATGGCTACACCTTC
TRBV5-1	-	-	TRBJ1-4	CASSLEPGYANEKLFF	TGCGCCAGCAGCTTGGAACCAGGGTATGCTAATGAAAAACTGTTTTTT
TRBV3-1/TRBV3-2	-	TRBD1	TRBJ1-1	CASSPLGQVKATEAFF	TGTGCCAGCAGCCCTTTGGGACAGGTTAAAGCCACTGAAGCTTTCTTT
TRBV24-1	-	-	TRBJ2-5	CATSDWQSQETQYF	TGTGCCACCAGTGATTGGCAGAGCCAAGAGACCCAGTACTTC
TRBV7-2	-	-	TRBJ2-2	CASSSQQGNTGELFF	TGTGCCAGCAGCTCTCAACAGGGGAACACCGGGGAGCTGTTTTTT
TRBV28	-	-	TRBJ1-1	CASSNTRAYPYNTEAFF	TGTGCCAGCAGCAACACACGGGCATATCCCTATAACACTGAAGCTTTCTTT
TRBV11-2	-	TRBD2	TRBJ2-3	CASSLEDRGGAVYTQYF	TGTGCCAGCAGCTTAGAAGATCGCGGGGGGGCCGTGTATACGCAGTATTTT
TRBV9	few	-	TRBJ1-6	CASSVGSSNSPLHF	TGTGCCAGCAGCGTAGGCAGTTCAAATTCACCCCTCCACTTT
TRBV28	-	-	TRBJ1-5	CASTNLRGDNQPQHF	TGTGCCAGCACTAATCTGAGAGGGGACAATCAGCCCCAGCATTTT
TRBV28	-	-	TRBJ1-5	CASSLTTPGQPQHF	TGTGCCAGCAGTTTGACTACACCAGGCCAGCCCCAGCATTTT
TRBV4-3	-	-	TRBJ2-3	CASSQPGGGGTRSDTQYF	TGCGCCAGCAGCCAACCCGGAGGGGGAGGGACCCGGTCAGATACGCAGTATTTT
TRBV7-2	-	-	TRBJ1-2	CASSLESGAGYGYTF	TGTGCCAGCAGCTTAGAATCAGGGGCTGGATATGGCTACACCTTC
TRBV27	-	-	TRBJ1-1	CASSSGALRNTEAFF	TGTGCCAGCAGTTCGGGGGCTCTGAGGAACACTGAAGCTTTCTTT
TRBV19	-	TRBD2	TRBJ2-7	CASSITRSGRGGGQYF	TGTGCCAGTAGTATAACTAGAAGCGGGAGAGGAGGCGGTCAGTACTTC
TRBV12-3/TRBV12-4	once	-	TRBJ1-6	CASKSRTYGALHF	TGTGCCAGCAAATCCAGGACCTATGGGGCCCTCCACTTT
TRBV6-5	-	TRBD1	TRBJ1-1	CASSYVRGDTEAFF	TGTGCCAGCAGTTACGTCAGGGGGGACACTGAAGCTTTCTTT
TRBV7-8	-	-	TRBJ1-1	CASSLRLNTEAFF	TGTGCCAGCAGCTTACGGTTGAACACTGAAGCTTTCTTT
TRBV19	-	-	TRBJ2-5	CASSPRPGETQYF	TGTGCCAGTAGTCCCAGACCGGGGGAGACCCAGTACTTC
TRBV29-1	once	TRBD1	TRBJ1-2	CSVGGTGGANYGYTF	TGCAGCGTTGGGGGGACAGGGGGTGCTAACTATGGCTACACCTTC
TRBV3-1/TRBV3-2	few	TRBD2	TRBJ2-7	CASSPGTSGPVF	TGTGCCAGCAGCCCCGGGACTAGCGGGCCCGTTTTC
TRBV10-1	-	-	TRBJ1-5	CASSAAGNQPQHF	TGCGCCAGCAGTGCTGCGGGCAATCAGCCCCAGCATTTT
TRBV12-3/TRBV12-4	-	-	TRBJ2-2	CASSLEPTGELFF	TGTGCCAGCAGCTTAGAGCCCACCGGGGAGCTGTTTTTT
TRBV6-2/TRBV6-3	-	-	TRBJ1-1	CASSPSHGTEAFF	TGTGCCAGCAGTCCCTCTCATGGGACTGAAGCTTTCTTT
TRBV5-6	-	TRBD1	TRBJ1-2	CASSFTGQGYGYTF	TGTGCCAGCAGCTTTACGGGACAGGGCTATGGCTACACCTTC
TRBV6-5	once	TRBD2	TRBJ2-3	CASNFGGSWDTQYF	TGTGCCAGCAACTTCGGCGGGAGCTGGGATACGCAGTATTTT
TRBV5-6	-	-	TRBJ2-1	CASSLAGTEQFF	TGTGCCAGCAGCTTGGCCGGGACTGAGCAGTTCTTC
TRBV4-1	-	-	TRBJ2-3	CASSFDSDAATQYF	TGCGCCAGCAGCTTTGACAGCGACGCAGCCACGCAGTATTTT
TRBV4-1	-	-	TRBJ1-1	CASSRMMVVGMNTEAFF	TGCGCCAGCAGCCGCATGATGGTAGTGGGAATGAACACTGAAGCTTTCTTT
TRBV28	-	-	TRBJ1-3	CASSSPTRYTIYF	TGTGCCAGCAGTTCTCCCACCCGGTACACCATATATTTT
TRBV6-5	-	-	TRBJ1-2	CASSYSGTNYGYTF	TGTGCCAGCAGTTACTCGGGGACTAACTATGGCTACACCTTC
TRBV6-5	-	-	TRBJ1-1	CACGRNTEAFF	TGTGCCTGCGGCAGGAACACTGAAGCTTTCTTT
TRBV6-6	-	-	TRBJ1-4	CASSYRSNEKLFF	TGTGCCAGCAGTTACCGATCTAATGAAAAACTGTTTTTT
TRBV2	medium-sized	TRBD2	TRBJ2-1	CASSEDRGGYNEQFF	TGTGCCAGCAGTGAAGACCGGGGGGGCTACAATGAGCAGTTCTTC
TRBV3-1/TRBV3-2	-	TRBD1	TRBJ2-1	CASSQDRGGPANEQFF	TGTGCCAGCAGCCAAGATCGAGGGGGCCCTGCGAATGAGCAGTTCTTC
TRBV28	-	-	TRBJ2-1	CASKPSGETGHYNEQFF	TGTGCCAGCAAGCCCTCGGGGGAAACGGGTCATTACAATGAGCAGTTCTTC
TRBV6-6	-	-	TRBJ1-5	CASSYGQGRQPQHF	TGTGCCAGCAGTTACGGTCAGGGACGCCAGCCCCAGCATTTT
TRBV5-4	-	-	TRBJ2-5	CASSLTGRETQYF	TGTGCCAGCAGCTTGACAGGGAGGGAGACCCAGTACTTC
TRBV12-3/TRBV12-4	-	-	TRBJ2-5	CASRQGGETQYF	TGTGCCAGCAGACAGGGCGGAGAGACCCAGTACTTC
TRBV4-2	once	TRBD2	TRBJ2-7	CASSQGDSGRLEQYF	TGTGCCAGCAGCCAAGGAGATAGCGGGAGGCTCGAGCAGTACTTC
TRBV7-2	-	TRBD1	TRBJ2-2	CASSFIGDRYSGELFF	TGTGCCAGCAGCTTTATAGGGGACAGGTACTCCGGGGAGCTGTTTTTT
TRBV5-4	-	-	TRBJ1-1	CASSPSMNTEAFF	TGTGCCAGCAGCCCCTCTATGAACACTGAAGCTTTCTTT